This is a list of T cell receptor beta chains from one sample in a study of blood T cell repertoires in COVID-19. TCRdb's copy holds only in-frame clones and misses some; the assay was immunoSEQ multiplex PCR. The sample lists around 300,000 clones; around 85% were seen once. The sequenced sample was peripheral blood. The receptors come from a woman in her forties or fifties with active or convalescent COVID-19. Each CDR3 is given with its conserved first and last residue. The order of the fields is CDR3 protein, CDR3 DNA, V gene, clone size, D gene, J gene. A D gene is named only where the DNA matches it firmly. Size is stated for part of the rows, as once, few or many counts, or as a class when the clone is expanded.

cdr3_aa: CASSLQLDQGEQFF
cdr3_nt: TGTGCCAGCAGCCTTCAATTAGACCAGGGTGAGCAGTTCTTC
v_call: TRBV7-3
clone_size: NA
d_call: NA
j_call: TRBJ2-1

cdr3_aa: CASSSSGRAGETQYF
cdr3_nt: TGTGCCAGCAGCTCTAGCGGGAGGGCCGGGGAGACCCAGTACTTC
v_call: TRBV11-3
clone_size: NA
d_call: TRBD2
j_call: TRBJ2-5

cdr3_aa: CASSQGETQGLVSGYTF
cdr3_nt: TGTGCCAGCAGCCAAGGGGAAACTCAGGGTCTCGTCTCTGGCTACACCTTC
v_call: TRBV3-1/TRBV3-2
clone_size: once
d_call: NA
j_call: TRBJ1-2

cdr3_aa: CASSALGTGVYEQYF
cdr3_nt: TGTGCCAGCAGCGCCCTCGGGACAGGGGTTTACGAGCAGTACTTC
v_call: TRBV7-8
clone_size: NA
d_call: TRBD1
j_call: TRBJ2-7

cdr3_aa: CASRGLVDTGELFF
cdr3_nt: TGTGCCAGCAGGGGGCTGGTGGACACCGGGGAGCTGTTTTTT
v_call: TRBV9
clone_size: NA
d_call: NA
j_call: TRBJ2-2

cdr3_aa: CASRRRFPMREKLFF
cdr3_nt: TGTGCCAGCAGGAGACGCTTCCCCATGAGGGAAAAACTGTTTTTT
v_call: TRBV2
clone_size: NA
d_call: NA
j_call: TRBJ1-4

cdr3_aa: CASSKMMGLEKLFF
cdr3_nt: TGTGCCAGCAGTAAAATGATGGGGCTCGAAAAACTGTTTTTT
v_call: TRBV28
clone_size: NA
d_call: NA
j_call: TRBJ1-4

cdr3_aa: CAWSPGVHYGYTF
cdr3_nt: TGTGCCTGGAGTCCTGGAGTACACTATGGCTACACCTTC
v_call: TRBV30
clone_size: NA
d_call: NA
j_call: TRBJ1-2

cdr3_aa: CATSDLRGGDTQYF
cdr3_nt: TGTGCCACCAGTGATTTGAGGGGAGGTGATACGCAGTATTTT
v_call: TRBV24-1
clone_size: NA
d_call: NA
j_call: TRBJ2-3

cdr3_aa: CASSPTGISYGYTF
cdr3_nt: TGCGCCAGCAGCCCTACAGGGATCTCCTATGGCTACACCTTC
v_call: TRBV5-1
clone_size: NA
d_call: NA
j_call: TRBJ1-2

cdr3_aa: CASSPFHGGASSYEQYF
cdr3_nt: TGTGCCAGCAGCCCGTTTCATGGCGGTGCGAGCTCCTACGAGCAGTACTTC
v_call: TRBV3-1/TRBV3-2
clone_size: NA
d_call: NA
j_call: TRBJ2-7

cdr3_aa: CASSLVPEGGEQYF
cdr3_nt: TGTGCCAGCAGCTTAGTACCCGAAGGGGGCGAGCAGTACTTC
v_call: TRBV11-3
clone_size: NA
d_call: NA
j_call: TRBJ2-7

cdr3_aa: CAISEIVRNYGYTF
cdr3_nt: TGTGCCATCAGTGAAATAGTCCGAAACTATGGCTACACCTTC
v_call: TRBV10-3
clone_size: once
d_call: NA
j_call: TRBJ1-2

cdr3_aa: CASSSLKPGELFF
cdr3_nt: TGTGCCAGCAGTTCGCTAAAGCCTGGGGAGCTGTTTTTT
v_call: TRBV28
clone_size: NA
d_call: NA
j_call: TRBJ2-2

cdr3_aa: CASTETGVGNTIYF
cdr3_nt: TGTGCCAGCACCGAGACAGGGGTCGGAAACACCATATATTTT
v_call: TRBV6-5
clone_size: NA
d_call: TRBD1
j_call: TRBJ1-3

cdr3_aa: CASSSRQVHTEAFF
cdr3_nt: TGCGCCAGCAGCTCCAGACAGGTTCACACTGAAGCTTTCTTT
v_call: TRBV5-1
clone_size: NA
d_call: NA
j_call: TRBJ1-1

cdr3_aa: CASTGQAAVMDGYTF
cdr3_nt: TGTGCCAGCACCGGACAGGCGGCGGTTATGGATGGCTACACCTTC
v_call: TRBV6-5
clone_size: once
d_call: TRBD1
j_call: TRBJ1-2